These 20 T cell receptor beta chains originate from one sample sequenced in a study of PD-L1 blockade in urothelial cancer. Time point here: pretreatment peripheral blood. Libraries were prepared by immunoSEQ multiplex PCR; TCRdb keeps only in-frame clonotypes and omits some of them. The data show 45,000 to 50,000 clones, 79% seen once. The sample consisted of PBMCs, taken around atezolizumab (anti-PD-L1) treatment. These TCRs come from a man in his 70s with urothelial cancer.

The V call is TRBV10-2, the J call TRBJ2-7; a possible D gene is TRBD1 (7 bases). There are 15 residues in the CDR3. Trimming took 6 bases from V and 0 from J, leaving 15 bases between them. Germline V gene data show CDR1 as WSHSY and CDR2 as SAAADI. The DNA of the CDR3 is TGCGCCAGCAGCGGGAGACAGGGTTACTCCTACGAGCAGTACTTC. Residues: CASSGRQGYSYEQYF.

The chain recombines TRBV9 with TRBJ2-7; D uncertain. Germline lookup yields CDR1 SGDLS and CDR2 YYNGEE. V lost 4 bases and J lost 0, with 11 bases in between. CDR3 length: 14 residues. CDR3 amino acids: CASSSGAISYEQYF. The CDR3 DNA reads as TGTGCCAGCAGCTCAGGCGCGATCTCCTACGAGCAGTACTTC.

This clone occurred once. The genes are TRBV5-4 and TRBJ1-1, with 7 bases that match TRBD1. Germline trimming cut 4 bases from V and 9 bases from J; bases unmatched to any gene: 6. The germline gives CDR1 SGHNT, CDR2 YYREEE (reference sequence). CDR3 length equals 12 residues. The CDR3 loop is CASSPPGGQAFF. The CDR3 DNA sequence: TGTGCCAGCAGCCCCCCAGGGGGTCAAGCTTTCTTT.

This clone was seen a few times. The J gene is TRBJ2-1, the V gene TRBV18, with TRBD2 matching over 8 bases. V gave up 3 bases and J gave up 8 bases; unmatched junction bases: 9. The CDR3 is 15 amino acids. Germline V gives CDR1 KGHSH, CDR2 LQKENI. CDR3: CASSPDGRGGDEQFF. The DNA for the CDR3 is TGTGCCAGCTCACCGGACGGGAGGGGAGGCGATGAGCAGTTCTTC.

The V call is TRBV27, the J call TRBJ1-1; TRBD1 matches at 9 bases. The CDR3 extends over 16 amino acids. Trimming removed 7 bases from V and 5 bases from J; junction bases left unmatched: 14. The germline V gene has CDR1 MNHEY and CDR2 SMNVEV (reference sequence). Here the CDR3 reads CASTNKQGAESTEAFF. DNA of the CDR3: TGTGCCAGCACGAACAAACAGGGGGCAGAGAGTACTGAAGCTTTCTTT.

The chain couples TRBV18 to TRBJ1-2, with 11 nucleotides matching TRBD1. V was pared by 6 bases and J by 2 bases, with 8 bases of the junction left unmatched. This CDR3 is built from 16 residues. Looked up from germline, CDR1 is KGHSH and CDR2 is LQKENI. CDR3 coding DNA: TGTGCCAGCTCCCCCGGGACAGGGGGGAGAAACTATGGCTACACCTTC. This translates into CASSPGTGGRNYGYTF.

The chain carries TRBV4-1 and TRBJ2-1, with 8 nucleotides matching TRBD2. Trimming cost V 6 bases and J 5 bases; bases outside gene matches: 18. The germline gives CDR1 MGHRA, CDR2 YSYEKL. The CDR3 is 18 residues long. Here the CDR3 reads CASSLGIISGKGNNEQFF. The CDR3 bases are TGCGCCAGCAGTCTAGGAATTATTAGCGGGAAGGGCAACAATGAGCAGTTCTTC.

The chain combines TRBV28 with TRBJ2-5; 7 bases agree with TRBD2. The CDR3 extends over 15 amino acids. From germline, CDR1 is MDHEN and CDR2 SYDVKM. V lost 2 bases and J lost 4; bases outside the gene matches: 7. The CDR3 loop is CASSLGDGEGETQYF. CDR3 DNA sequence: TGTGCCAGCAGTTTAGGGGATGGGGAGGGAGAGACCCAGTACTTC.

J is TRBJ2-5 and V is TRBV18; D might be TRBD2 (5 bases). Trimming took 1 base from V and 7 from J, leaving 10 bases between them. CDR3 length: 13 amino acids. Germline values: CDR1 KGHSH, CDR2 LQKENI. This CDR3 is CASSPRGEGTQYF. In DNA, the CDR3 is TGTGCCAGCTCACCACGGGGTGAGGGGACCCAGTACTTC.

This clone turned up a few times. This chain joins TRBV6-5 and TRBJ2-7; perhaps TRBD2 as D (6 bases). Germline-derived CDR1 and CDR2 are MNHEY and SVGAGI. The CDR3 extends over 11 amino acids. The germline V and J ends were trimmed by 11 bases and 7 bases, with 15 bases remaining between them. The CDR3 protein is CAVGGGKEQYF. DNA for the CDR3: TGTGCCGTCGGTGGAGGGAAAGAGCAGTACTTC.

The V gene is TRBV2, the J gene TRBJ2-1, with 11 bases lining up with TRBD1. This CDR3 comprises 15 residues. Per germline, CDR1 SNHLY and CDR2 FYNNEI. V lost 5 bases to trimming and J lost 9 bases; unmatched junction nucleotides: 9. Here the CDR3 reads CASSPDRGPRGEQFF. In DNA, the CDR3 is TGTGCCAGCAGTCCGGACAGGGGGCCTAGGGGTGAGCAGTTCTTC.

V usage is TRBV9 and J usage is TRBJ2-7; maybe TRBD2 (5 bases). V dropped 0 bases and J dropped 3 bases, with 13 bases sitting between them. From germline, CDR1 is SGDLS and CDR2 YYNGEE. This CDR3 region has 15 residues. CDR3 in amino acids: CASSVEPGTFYEQYF. The CDR3 DNA sequence: TGTGCCAGCAGCGTAGAACCGGGAACGTTCTACGAGCAGTACTTC.

The DNA for the CDR3 is TGTGCCAGCAGCCCCACGGGCAGGGGTACCTATGGCTACACCTTC. Translation gives CASSPTGRGTYGYTF. J is TRBJ1-2 and V is TRBV11-2; tentative D call: TRBD1 (6 bases). The germline V and J ends were trimmed by 5 bases and 4 bases, with 17 bases remaining between them. The CDR3 is made up of 15 amino acids. The germline gives CDR1 SGHAT, CDR2 FQNNGV.

V is TRBV19 and J is TRBJ2-7; D is possibly TRBD1 (6 bases). Deletions cut 5 bases from V and 0 bases from J, with 14 bases between. CDR3 length: 15 amino acids. Germline CDR1 and CDR2: LNHDA and SQIVND (reference sequence). CDR3 DNA sequence: TGTGCCAGTAGTCTAGCCTGGACAGTCTCCTACGAGCAGTACTTC. Protein sequence: CASSLAWTVSYEQYF.

The rearrangement uses TRBV7-8 and TRBJ1-1, with D perhaps matching TRBD1 (6 bases). Between the trimmed V and J ends, which lost 4 bases and 0 bases, there was a span of 12 bases. Germline-derived CDR1 and CDR2 are SGHVS and FQNEAQ. The CDR3 spans 15 residues. The chain's CDR3 is CASSSSGQLNTEAFF. The DNA of the CDR3 is TGTGCCAGCAGCTCTTCCGGACAGCTGAACACTGAAGCTTTCTTT.

The rearrangement links TRBV5-1 to TRBJ1-1; D gene ambiguous. V was trimmed by 1 base and J by 5 bases, leaving 12 bases between them. Germline V gene lookup returns CDR1 SGHRS and CDR2 YFSETQ. This CDR3 is built from 14 residues. The DNA of the CDR3 is TGCGCCAGCAGCTTGTATAGGTCGGGAACTGAAGCTTTCTTT. This translates into CASSLYRSGTEAFF.

The V call is TRBV4-1, the J call TRBJ2-1; D may be TRBD2 (5 bases). Germline V gene sequence: CDR1 MGHRA, CDR2 YSYEKL. This CDR3 is 18 amino acids long. Trimming pared 0 bases from V and 9 bases from J, leaving 24 bases between. CDR3 loop: CASSQERGSLEGLAEQFF. As DNA, the CDR3 is TGCGCCAGCAGCCAAGAAAGAGGGTCTCTCGAGGGTCTAGCTGAGCAGTTCTTC.

This clone appeared a single time. The chain combines TRBV5-1 with TRBJ2-7, with D possibly matching TRBD1 (6 bases). The germline V gene encodes CDR1 SGHRS and CDR2 YFSETQ. This CDR3 has 15 amino acids. Trimming pared 0 bases from V and 0 bases from J, leaving 10 bases between. For the CDR3, the DNA is TGCGCCAGCAGCTTGGTTACGGACAGCTCCTACGAGCAGTACTTC. Amino acids: CASSLVTDSSYEQYF.

The chain carries TRBV5-6 and TRBJ2-7; 7 nucleotides line up with TRBD1. The CDR3 extends over 15 amino acids. Losses at the gene ends were 3 bases for V and 2 bases for J; bases not matched to a gene: 8. Per the germline V gene, CDR1 is SGHDT and CDR2 is YYEEEE. The CDR3 DNA follows: TGTGCCAGCAGCTGGTCGGGGACAGAAGCCTACGAGCAGTACTTC. Its translation is CASSWSGTEAYEQYF.

The rearrangement uses TRBV5-4 and TRBJ2-1; D is possibly TRBD2 (5 bases). From germline, CDR1 is SGHNT and CDR2 YYREEE (reference sequence). The V end lost 5 bases, the J end lost 7 bases, and 13 bases lay between the germline ends. There are 13 residues in the CDR3. DNA of the CDR3: TGTGCCAGCAGGTACCGAACTAGTAATGAGCAGTTCTTC. It codes for CASRYRTSNEQFF.